These 32 T cell receptor beta chains came from one sample sequenced in a study of OX40 agonist ivuxolimab in advanced cancers. Sequenced by immunoSEQ multiplex PCR; TCRdb stores in-frame clones only, minus some. Among tens of thousands of clones listed, around 80% were seen once. The sequencing used CD4+ or CD8+ T cells sorted from blood, collected in a trial of the OX40 agonist ivuxolimab. The receptors were gathered from an adult with an advanced solid tumor such as melanoma, head and neck, liver or kidney cancer.

The chain combines TRBV5-6 with TRBJ2-3, with 7 bases that match TRBD2. This CDR3 spans 16 amino acids. Trimming took 1 base from V and 2 from J; bases not matched to a gene: 7. The germline gives CDR1 SGHDT, CDR2 YYEEEE. The chain's CDR3 is CASSLPLAVYTDTQYF. The CDR3 region has the DNA TGTGCCAGCAGCTTGCCCCTAGCGGTCTACACAGATACGCAGTATTTT.

This chain links TRBV7-2 with TRBJ1-4; no definite D call. Germline CDR1 reads SGHTA; CDR2 reads FQGNSA. The CDR3 has 14 amino acids. The ends were cut back, 2 bases at V and 4 bases at J, with 8 bases in the middle. CDR3 in amino acids: CASSLQSSNEKLFF. The CDR3 DNA sequence: TGTGCCAGCAGCTTACAGAGTAGTAATGAAAAACTGTTTTTT.

This rearrangement joins TRBV28 to TRBJ1-2; D is ambiguous. V lost 5 bases to trimming and J lost 6 bases, with 10 bases between them. CDR1 and CDR2 from the germline V gene are MDHEN and SYDVKM. The CDR3 sequence is 12 residues long. The DNA for the CDR3 is TGTGCCAGCAGTGACGGACGAGATGGCTACACCTTC. It yields the protein CASSDGRDGYTF.

The genes are TRBV4-1 and TRBJ2-7, with D uncertain. CDR1 MGHRA and CDR2 YSYEKL come from the germline V gene. Trimming left V 5 bases short and J 1 base short, with 15 bases between. The CDR3 is made up of 15 amino acids. The CDR3 DNA sequence: TGCGCCAGCAGCACGCCTACACTGTCTTCCTACGAGCAGTACGTC. This translates into CASSTPTLSSYEQYV.

The genes are TRBV28 and TRBJ2-1; 11 bases match TRBD1. V lost 6 bases to trimming and J lost 6 bases; unmatched junction nucleotides: 4. CDR1 is MDHEN and CDR2 is SYDVKM in the germline V gene. The CDR3 runs 14 residues. Here the CDR3 DNA reads TGTGCCAGCAGAGGGACAGGGGGAGGCAATGAGCAGTTCTTC. This gives the protein CASRGTGGGNEQFF.

The chain links TRBV9 to TRBJ2-5; 9 nucleotides align to TRBD1. CDR3 length: 15 residues. Looked up from germline, CDR1 is SGDLS and CDR2 is YYNGEE. V dropped 3 bases and J dropped 5; count of bases not matched to a gene: 8. The CDR3 nucleotides are TGTGCCAGCAGCGCACCACAGGGGGCTCTGGAGACCCAGTACTTC. Its protein product is CASSAPQGALETQYF.

This sequence joins TRBV7-6 and TRBJ1-4, with 9 bases aligning to TRBD1. This CDR3 contains 14 residues. The ends lost 2 bases at V and 8 bases at J; junction bases unmatched: 3. Germline V gene data show CDR1 as SGHVS and CDR2 as FNYEAQ. The CDR3 loop is CASSLLGTGEKLFF. The CDR3, as DNA: TGTGCCAGCAGCTTACTTGGGACAGGGGAAAAACTGTTTTTT.

The genes are TRBV11-1 and TRBJ2-1; 7 nucleotides agree with TRBD1. CDR1 and CDR2 (germline): SGHAT, FQDESV (reference sequence). The V gene end was trimmed by 4 bases and the J gene end by 3 bases; junction bases not matched to a gene: 9. This CDR3 comprises 16 residues. In nucleotides, the CDR3 is TGTGCCAGCAGCTCAATCCGGGACAGCCTCTACAATGAGCAGTTCTTC. Residues: CASSSIRDSLYNEQFF.

This rearrangement joins TRBV28 to TRBJ2-7; 9 nucleotides match TRBD1. CDR3 length equals 15 residues. Looked up from germline, CDR1 is MDHEN and CDR2 is SYDVKM. Trimming took 5 bases from V and 5 from J; bases not matched to a gene: 10. The CDR3 loop is CASSPPGQGYNEQYF. CDR3 nucleotides: TGTGCCAGCAGTCCGCCGGGACAGGGATACAACGAGCAGTACTTC.

This sequence joins TRBV7-2 and TRBJ1-6; D unresolved. The germline V and J ends were trimmed by 1 base and 9 bases, with 16 bases remaining between them. This CDR3 has 16 residues. Germline V gene data show CDR1 as SGHTA and CDR2 as FQGNSA. CDR3 bases: TGTGCCAGCAGCTTAGGGCCCCCCCCCTGGGCTTCACCCCTCCACTTT. Translation gives CASSLGPPPWASPLHF.

The chain links TRBV27 to TRBJ2-1; TRBD1 agrees at 11 bases. V was clipped by 6 bases and J by 4 bases; unmatched bases: 5. The CDR3 extends over 15 amino acids. In germline, CDR1 is MNHEY, CDR2 SMNVEV (reference sequence). This chain's CDR3 is CASSPGTGGYNEQFF. DNA for the CDR3: TGTGCCAGCAGCCCCGGGACAGGGGGTTACAATGAGCAGTTCTTC.

This sequence joins TRBV6-1 and TRBJ2-3, with D unclear. The CDR3 is 14 residues long. The germline gives CDR1 MNHNS, CDR2 SASEGT. V lost 2 bases and J lost 2, with 8 bases in between. CDR3 residues: CASSEPGTTDTQYF. The CDR3 DNA reads as TGTGCCAGCAGTGAACCGGGCACCACAGATACGCAGTATTTT.

The chain joins TRBV7-8 to TRBJ2-7; no clear D gene. The CDR3 is 13 residues long. The germline V and J ends were trimmed by 5 bases and 5 bases, with 13 bases remaining between them. Per germline, CDR1 SGHVS and CDR2 FQNEAQ. CDR3 residues: CASSPQIRHEQYF. For the CDR3, the DNA is TGTGCCAGCAGCCCCCAAATTAGGCACGAGCAGTACTTC.

CDR3 nucleotide sequence: TGTGCCAGCTCACCTGGGGACAGGGGTCGAGGCTACACCTTC. Translation: CASSPGDRGRGYTF. The chain combines TRBV18 with TRBJ1-2; 10 nucleotides agree with TRBD1. V shed 3 bases and J 8 bases; nucleotides not matched to a gene: 6. This CDR3 spans 14 amino acids. In germline, CDR1 is KGHSH, CDR2 LQKENI.

V usage is TRBV29-1 and J usage is TRBJ2-3; D is unclear. The CDR3 covers 15 residues. With 1 base removed from V and 4 bases from J, the gap between germline ends came to 15 bases. CDR1 is SQVTM and CDR2 is ANQGSEA in the germline V gene. CDR3 region: CSVEVTLGRADTQYF. For the CDR3, the DNA is TGCAGCGTTGAAGTAACCCTTGGTCGGGCAGATACGCAGTATTTT.

The gene calls are TRBV29-1 and TRBJ2-2; 7 bases line up with TRBD2. The CDR3 length is 14 residues. V lost 4 bases to trimming and J lost 5 bases; unmatched junction nucleotides: 7. CDR1 is SQVTM, CDR2 ANQGSEA, per germline. The CDR3 here is CSVGPSGSTGELFF. The CDR3 DNA is TGCAGCGTTGGTCCTAGCGGATCAACCGGGGAGCTGTTTTTT.

The chain has TRBV7-9 and TRBJ2-1; 11 bases fit TRBD1. Germline assignment: CDR1 SEHNR and CDR2 FQNEAQ (reference sequence). Trimming cost V 5 bases and J 7 bases; bases outside gene matches: 4. This CDR3 is built from 14 residues. For the CDR3, the DNA is TGTGCCAGCAGCCAGGGACAGGGGGGAAATGAGCAGTTCTTC. Its protein is CASSQGQGGNEQFF.

The chain is built from TRBV5-1 and TRBJ2-5; 10 nucleotides line up with TRBD1. V lost 3 bases, J lost 3 bases, and 8 bases stayed unmatched. CDR1 and CDR2 from the germline V gene are SGHRS and YFSETQ. This CDR3 region has 16 residues. The chain's CDR3 is CASSWGDRGVEETQYF. In DNA form, the CDR3 reads TGCGCCAGCAGCTGGGGGGACAGGGGCGTAGAAGAGACCCAGTACTTC.

The V and J genes are TRBV12-2 and TRBJ2-7. TRBV12-2 has pseudogene status. This CDR3 comprises 17 residues. This CDR3 reads CASRLAPWGSSGDEQYF. The CDR3 coding sequence is TGTGCAAGTCGCTTAGCGCCTTGGGGGAGTAGTGGGGACGAGCAGTACTTC.

V is TRBV9 and J is TRBJ2-1; 9 nucleotides align to TRBD2. V was pared by 3 bases and J by 5 bases, with 3 bases of the junction left unmatched. CDR1 and CDR2 from the germline V gene are SGDLS and YYNGEE. The CDR3 sequence is 14 residues long. The CDR3 nucleotides read TGTGCCAGCAGCGCCAGACTAGCGGACAATGAGCAGTTCTTC. It encodes CASSARLADNEQFF.

This clone was found a few times. The CDR3 spells CASVRDRGPYEQYV. CDR3 in DNA: TGTGCCAGCGTCCGGGACAGGGGCCCCTACGAGCAGTACGTC. The gene calls are TRBV2 and TRBJ2-7; 10 bases match TRBD1. Germline-derived CDR1 and CDR2 are SNHLY and FYNNEI. The junction had 6 bases not matched to a gene; V was cut back by 8 bases and J by 2 bases. CDR3 size: 14 residues.

The V call is TRBV4-3, the J call TRBJ1-2; no clear D. V was trimmed by 0 bases and J by 4 bases, leaving 12 bases between them. Germline loops: CDR1 LGHNA, CDR2 YSLEER. The CDR3 extends over 15 amino acids. As DNA, the CDR3 is TGCGCCAGCAGCCAAGATACTTGGCCCTCCTATGGCTACACCTTC. Protein: CASSQDTWPSYGYTF.

This clone occurred once. This rearrangement joins TRBV30 to TRBJ2-2; D is possibly TRBD1 (5 bases). The V end lost 2 bases, the J end lost 5 bases, and 15 bases lay between the germline ends. The CDR3 extends over 15 amino acids. Germline CDR1 GTSNPN, CDR2 SVGIG (reference sequence). The CDR3 region is CAWSPVPGNTGELFF. DNA of the CDR3: TGTGCCTGGAGTCCAGTGCCAGGGAATACCGGGGAGCTGTTTTTT.

This clone has a handful of counts. The rearrangement links TRBV4-1 to TRBJ1-1; 7 bases fit TRBD1. This CDR3 is built from 18 residues. V lost 2 bases and J lost 0; bases outside the gene matches: 12. Germline assignment: CDR1 MGHRA and CDR2 YSYEKL. The CDR3 nucleotides read TGCGCCAGCAGCCAACCTACAGGGGCGGGCGCCATGAACACTGAAGCTTTCTTT. Its translation is CASSQPTGAGAMNTEAFF.

CDR3 loop: CASSFDRTSDEQFF. The CDR3 region has the DNA TGTGCCAGCAGCTTTGACAGAACTTCGGATGAGCAGTTCTTC. The chain joins TRBV11-2 to TRBJ2-1; TRBD1 is a possible D gene (5 bases). Germline-derived CDR1 and CDR2 are SGHAT and FQNNGV. The CDR3 consists of 14 residues. Trimming removed 3 bases at V and 8 bases at J, with 14 bases between.

V and J are TRBV5-6 and TRBJ1-1; TRBD1 matches at 7 bases. From germline, CDR1 is SGHDT and CDR2 YYEEEE. The CDR3 extends over 15 amino acids. J was trimmed by 1 base and V by 3 bases; bases with no gene match: 6. The DNA for the CDR3 is TGTGCCAGCAGCTCCTCTGGGACAGCGAACACTGAAGCTTTCTTT. Translated: CASSSSGTANTEAFF.

V usage is TRBV30 and J usage is TRBJ1-5, with TRBD1 identical over 9 bases. CDR3 length equals 13 residues. Germline V gives CDR1 GTSNPN, CDR2 SVGIG (reference sequence). The V gene end was trimmed by 2 bases and the J gene end by 6 bases; junction bases not matched to a gene: 2. The CDR3 spells CAWSTGGSQPQHF. DNA of the CDR3: TGTGCCTGGAGTACAGGGGGCAGTCAGCCCCAGCATTTT.

This chain uses TRBV5-1 with TRBJ1-3, with TRBD1 identical over 8 bases. With 4 bases clipped from V and 3 bases from J, the junction kept 12 bases outside the gene matches. CDR1 SGHRS and CDR2 YFSETQ come from the germline V gene. There are 17 residues in the CDR3. The CDR3, as DNA: TGCGCCAGCAGCACACGGGGACAGGTGAGATTTGGAAACACCATATATTTT. This translates into CASSTRGQVRFGNTIYF.

The chain combines TRBV7-2 with TRBJ1-3; no definite D call. Germline CDR1 reads SGHTA; CDR2 reads FQGNSA. Trimming shortened V by 5 bases and J by 4 bases, and 15 bases separated the two germline ends. The CDR3 has 15 residues. CDR3 residues: CASSPGLGSGNTIYF. The CDR3, as DNA: TGTGCCAGCAGCCCGGGCCTGGGGTCCGGAAACACCATATATTTT.

This chain links TRBV29-1 with TRBJ2-3, with D maybe TRBD1 (6 bases). Germline CDR1 and CDR2: SQVTM and ANQGSEA. There are 12 residues in the CDR3. The V end was cut by 8 bases, the J end by 0 bases, with 9 bases between. CDR3 in DNA: TGCAGCCTGAGGGGGAGCACAGATACGCAGTATTTT. Translation: CSLRGSTDTQYF.

The chain uses TRBV4-1 and TRBJ2-2; no definite D call. Germline V gives CDR1 MGHRA, CDR2 YSYEKL. The germline V and J ends were trimmed by 4 bases and 6 bases, with 9 bases remaining between them. This CDR3 is built from 13 residues. CDR3 amino acids: CASSPSPAGELFF. CDR3 DNA: TGCGCCAGCAGCCCCTCTCCGGCCGGGGAGCTGTTTTTT.

The V and J genes are TRBV6-5 and TRBJ1-1; D is unclear. V lost 7 bases and J lost 11, with 20 bases in between. CDR3 size: 13 residues. The V gene's germline CDR1 is MNHEY and CDR2 SVGAGI. The CDR3 region is CASTNENGRMAFF. CDR3 nucleotides: TGTGCCAGCACCAATGAGAACGGTCGAATGGCTTTCTTT.